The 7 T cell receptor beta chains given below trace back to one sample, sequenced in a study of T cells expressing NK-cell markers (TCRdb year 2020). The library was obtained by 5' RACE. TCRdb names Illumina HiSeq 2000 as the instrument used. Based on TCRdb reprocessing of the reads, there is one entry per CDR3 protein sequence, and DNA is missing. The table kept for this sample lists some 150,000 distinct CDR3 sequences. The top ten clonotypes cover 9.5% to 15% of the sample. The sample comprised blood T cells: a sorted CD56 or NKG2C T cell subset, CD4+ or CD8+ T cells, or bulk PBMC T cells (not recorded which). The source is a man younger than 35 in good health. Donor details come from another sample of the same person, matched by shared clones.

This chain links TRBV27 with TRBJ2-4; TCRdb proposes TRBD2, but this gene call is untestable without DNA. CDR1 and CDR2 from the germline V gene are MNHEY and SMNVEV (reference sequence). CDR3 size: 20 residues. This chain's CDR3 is CASSASSGNVYGVAKNIQYF.

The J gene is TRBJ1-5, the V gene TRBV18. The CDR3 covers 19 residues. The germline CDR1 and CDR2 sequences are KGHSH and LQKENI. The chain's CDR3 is CASSGPVLRTDYSNQPQHF.

CDR3 residues: CASSPGLGYEQYF. The V and J genes are TRBV4-3 and TRBJ2-7; without DNA, the TCRdb call of TRBD2 cannot be checked. Germline-derived CDR1 and CDR2 are LGHNA and YSLEER. This CDR3 has 13 residues.

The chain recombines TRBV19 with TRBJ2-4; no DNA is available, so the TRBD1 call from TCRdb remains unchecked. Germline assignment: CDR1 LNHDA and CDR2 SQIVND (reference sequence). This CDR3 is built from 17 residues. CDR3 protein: CASALLGQGTFGNIQYF.

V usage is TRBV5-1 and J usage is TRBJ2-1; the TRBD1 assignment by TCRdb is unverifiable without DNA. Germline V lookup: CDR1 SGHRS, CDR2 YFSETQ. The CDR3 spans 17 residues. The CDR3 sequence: CASRGPRDRGTYNEQFF.

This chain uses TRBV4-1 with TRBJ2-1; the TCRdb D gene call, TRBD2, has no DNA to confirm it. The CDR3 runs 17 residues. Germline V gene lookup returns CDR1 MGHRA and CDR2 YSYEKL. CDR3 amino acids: CASSQEGTSGPYNEQFF.

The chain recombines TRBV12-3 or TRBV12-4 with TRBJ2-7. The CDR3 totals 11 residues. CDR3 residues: CASRSNYEQYF.